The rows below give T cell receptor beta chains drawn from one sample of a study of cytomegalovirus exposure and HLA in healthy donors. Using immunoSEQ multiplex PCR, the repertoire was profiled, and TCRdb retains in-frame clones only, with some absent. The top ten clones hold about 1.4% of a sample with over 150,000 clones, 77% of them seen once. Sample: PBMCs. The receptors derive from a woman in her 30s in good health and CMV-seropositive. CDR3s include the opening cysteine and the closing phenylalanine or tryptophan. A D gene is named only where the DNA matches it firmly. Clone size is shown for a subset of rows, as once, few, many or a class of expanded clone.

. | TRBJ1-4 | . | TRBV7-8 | CASSPRLVTNEKLFF | TGTGCCAGCAGCCCCCGCTTAGTAACTAATGAAAAACTGTTTTTT
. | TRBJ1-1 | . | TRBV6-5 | CASRSPGQYEAFF | TGTGCCAGCAGAAGTCCAGGGCAATATGAAGCTTTCTTT
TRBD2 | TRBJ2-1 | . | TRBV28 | CASTGGVGLANNEQFF | TGTGCCAGCACCGGAGGGGTGGGACTAGCGAACAATGAGCAGTTCTTC
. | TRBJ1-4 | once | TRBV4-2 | CASSQDPQGPNEKLFF | TGTGCCAGCAGCCAAGATCCGCAGGGCCCTAATGAAAAACTGTTTTTT
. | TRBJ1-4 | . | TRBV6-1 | CASSVSRVNEKLFF | TGTGCCAGCAGTGTATCCAGGGTTAATGAAAAACTGTTTTTT
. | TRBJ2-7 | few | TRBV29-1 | CSVGGGLTGATYEQYF | TGCAGCGTTGGGGGGGGGTTGACAGGGGCTACTTACGAGCAGTACTTC
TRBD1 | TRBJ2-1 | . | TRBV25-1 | CASSGGSGTGATNEQFF | TGTGCCAGCAGTGGGGGGTCCGGGACAGGGGCGACCAATGAGCAGTTCTTC
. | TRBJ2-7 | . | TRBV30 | CAWSPRGPYEQYF | TGTGCCTGGAGTCCCCGGGGTCCCTACGAGCAGTACTTC
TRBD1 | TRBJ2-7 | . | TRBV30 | CARTAEGQHSEQYF | TGTGCCCGGACCGCAGAGGGACAGCACTCCGAGCAGTACTTC
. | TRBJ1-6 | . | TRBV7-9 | CASSLSASSPLHF | TGTGCCAGCAGCTTAAGTGCGAGCTCACCCCTCCACTTT
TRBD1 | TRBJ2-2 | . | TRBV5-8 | CAGDRVRTGELFF | TGTGCCGGAGACAGGGTCCGCACCGGGGAGCTGTTTTTT
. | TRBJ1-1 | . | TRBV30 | CAGEAGSLYTEAFF | TGTGCCGGGGAGGCGGGGTCCCTTTACACTGAAGCTTTCTTT
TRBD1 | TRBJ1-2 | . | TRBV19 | CASSPRTGGIFYGYTF | TGTGCCAGTAGTCCGCGGACAGGAGGAATATTCTATGGCTACACCTTC
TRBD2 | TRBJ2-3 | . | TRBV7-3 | CASSLTSGSTDTQYF | TGTGCCAGCAGCTTAACTAGCGGGAGCACAGATACGCAGTATTTT
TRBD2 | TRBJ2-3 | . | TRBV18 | CASSPGLAGARADTQYF | TGTGCCAGCTCACCGGGACTAGCGGGAGCGAGGGCAGATACGCAGTATTTT
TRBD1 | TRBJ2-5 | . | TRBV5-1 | CASSSWDREETQYF | TGCGCCAGCAGCTCTTGGGACAGGGAAGAGACCCAGTACTTC
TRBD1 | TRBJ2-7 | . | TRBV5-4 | CASTPGTGLYEQYF | TGTGCCAGCACCCCCGGGACAGGGCTCTACGAGCAGTACTTC
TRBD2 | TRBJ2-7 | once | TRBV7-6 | CASSRIAGDLSYEQYF | TGTGCCAGCAGTCGAATAGCGGGAGACCTCTCCTACGAGCAGTACTTC
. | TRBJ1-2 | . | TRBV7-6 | CASSLVVGPLPGNYGYTF | TGTGCCAGCAGCTTAGTAGTGGGCCCCCTTCCCGGAAACTATGGCTACACCTTC
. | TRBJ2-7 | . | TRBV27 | CASSSGRLYEQYF | TGTGCCAGCAGCTCAGGGCGGTTGTACGAGCAGTACTTC
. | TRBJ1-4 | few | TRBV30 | CAWSPGGGGEKLFF | TGTGCCTGGAGTCCCGGAGGGGGAGGGGAAAAACTGTTTTTT
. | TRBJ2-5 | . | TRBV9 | CASSVAFQETQYF | TGTGCCAGCAGCGTAGCTTTCCAAGAGACCCAGTACTTC
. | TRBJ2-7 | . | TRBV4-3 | CASSQDYATGISYEQYF | TGCGCCAGCAGCCAAGATTATGCAACCGGGATCTCCTACGAGCAGTACTTC
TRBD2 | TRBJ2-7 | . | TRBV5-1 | CASATSGVEQYF | TGCGCCAGCGCCACTAGCGGGGTCGAGCAGTACTTC
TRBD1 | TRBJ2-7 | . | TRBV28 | CASSLFGTGAPLSYEQYF | TGTGCCAGCAGTTTATTCGGGACAGGGGCCCCTCTTTCCTACGAGCAGTACTTC
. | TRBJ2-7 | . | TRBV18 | CASSGRDSPYEQYF | TGTGCCAGCTCAGGCCGGGACTCACCCTACGAGCAGTACTTC
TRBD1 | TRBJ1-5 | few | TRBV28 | CASIPGTGGSQPQHF | TGTGCCAGCATCCCCGGGACAGGGGGCAGTCAGCCCCAGCATTTT
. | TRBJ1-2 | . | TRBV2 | CASSDPYYGYTF | TGTGCCAGCAGTGACCCATACTATGGCTACACCTTC
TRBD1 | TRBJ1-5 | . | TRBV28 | CASTPDRYDQPQHF | TGTGCCAGCACCCCGGACAGGTATGATCAGCCCCAGCATTTT
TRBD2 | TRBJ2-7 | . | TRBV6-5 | CASGTSGRLDYEQYF | TGTGCCAGCGGGACTAGCGGGAGGCTCGATTACGAGCAGTACTTC
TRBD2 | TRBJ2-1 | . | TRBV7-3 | CASSASGSYNEQFF | TGTGCCAGCAGCGCGAGCGGGAGTTACAATGAGCAGTTCTTC
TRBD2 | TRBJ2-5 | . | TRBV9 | CASSGGLEGTQYF | TGTGCCAGCAGCGGTGGACTAGAAGGGACCCAGTACTTC
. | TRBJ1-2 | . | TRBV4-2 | CASSQDGLGGGYGYTF | TGTGCCAGCAGCCAAGATGGGCTAGGGGGGGGCTATGGCTACACCTTC